This T cell receptor beta chain was recovered during a study of tumor-infiltrating lymphocytes in primary liver carcinoma. Each 20-30 mg portion of unsorted bulk tissue served as the source for co-extraction of RNA and DNA. The germline CDR1 and CDR2 sequences are SGHNT and YYREEE (reference sequence). The CDR3 has 11 amino acids. TCR beta cDNA was prepared out of 500 ng total RNA by means of a constant-region primer. Slightly modified ARM-PCR, run as three nested multiplex PCR rounds, produced the TCR beta libraries. The first two PCR rounds, around 10 cycles each, used TRBV1-TRBV30 forward primers and a C-beta reverse primer. TCRdb reprocessed the multiplex PCR reads with MiXCR, giving one entry per CDR3 protein. The sample has roughly 20,000 distinct CDR3 sequences, around 72% seen once. Remarks on this clonotype: A read error is likely, as this CDR3 ends without the conserved phenylalanine or tryptophan.

This chain connects TRBV5-4 to TRBJ2-5, with TRBD1 matching over 7 bases. Sequenced input: liver tumor tissue from sampling region 1. This sample's subset: tumor region T1, superior pole. The clonotype was recovered from a man aged 35 to 55 with primary liver carcinoma and hepatitis B virus infection. This CDR3 reads CTSGTEETQYL. DNA for the CDR3: TGTACCAGTGGGACAGAAGAGACCCAGTACTTA.